This T cell receptor beta chain was identified in a study of shared clonotypes between healthy human individuals. The repertoire was sequenced with immunoSEQ multiplex PCR; TCRdb's copy has only in-frame clones and lacks some. The data show 850,000 to 1,100,000 clones, roughly 80% seen once. Trimming shortened V by 3 bases and J by 7 bases, and 16 bases separated the two germline ends. Germline values: CDR1 KGHSH, CDR2 LQKENI. The CDR3 has 15 amino acids. The specimen was memory CD4+ T cells from PBMCs. The subset denotes: CD45RA-negative fraction. This clonotype was obtained from a young man in good health. Some clones in this sample may be carry-over from other donors' samples. The chain couples TRBV18 to TRBJ1-5; D is possibly TRBD1 (6 bases). The CDR3 DNA reads as TGTGCCAGCTCACCGAGATCAGGGGCGCAGCAGCCCCAGCATTTT. This sequence encodes CASSPRSGAQQPQHF.